This TCR beta chain was identified in a study of T-cell reconstitution after alpha-beta-depleted transplantation in children. Germline V lookup: CDR1 DFQATT, CDR2 SNEGSKA (reference sequence). This CDR3 contains 12 residues. V was shortened by 1 base and J by 7 bases, with 7 bases between the two germline ends. The count of this clonotype is one. Unique molecular identifiers were built into the TCRbeta library. TCRdb called the PCR reads again in MiXCR, with one record for every CDR3 protein. Of 440,000 or so distinct CDR3 sequences in the sample, around two fifths were seen once. This chain links TRBV20-1 with TRBJ2-2; D unresolved. The clonotype originates from a girl aged 2-15 years with aplastic anemia, due to receive a stem cell transplant. Sequencing used PBMCs, obtained before TCRalphabeta/CD19-depleted stem cell transplant. In nucleotides, the CDR3 is TGCAGTGCTAGAGTACTAAACGGGGAGCTGTTTTTT. It yields the protein CSARVLNGELFF.